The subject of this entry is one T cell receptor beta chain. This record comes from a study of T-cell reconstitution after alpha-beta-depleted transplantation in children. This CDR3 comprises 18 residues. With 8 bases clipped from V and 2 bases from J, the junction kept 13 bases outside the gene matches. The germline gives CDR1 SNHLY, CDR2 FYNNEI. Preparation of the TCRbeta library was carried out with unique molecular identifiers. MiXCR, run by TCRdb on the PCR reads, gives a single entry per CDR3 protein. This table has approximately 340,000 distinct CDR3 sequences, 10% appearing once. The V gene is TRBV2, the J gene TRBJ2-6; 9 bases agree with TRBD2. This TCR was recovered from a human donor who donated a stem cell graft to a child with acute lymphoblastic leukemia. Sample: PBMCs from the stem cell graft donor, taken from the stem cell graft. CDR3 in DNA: TGTGCCAGCTGTTTGTGGGCAGTAGCGGGAGCTGGGGCCAACGTCCTGACTTTC. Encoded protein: CASCLWAVAGAGANVLTF. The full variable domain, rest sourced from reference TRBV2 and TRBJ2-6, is EPEVTQTPSHQVTQMGQEVILRCVPISNHLYFYWYRQILGQKVEFLVSFYNNEISEKSEIFDDQFSVERPDGSNFTLKIRSTKLEDSAMYFCASCLWAVAGAGANVLTFGAGSRLTVL.